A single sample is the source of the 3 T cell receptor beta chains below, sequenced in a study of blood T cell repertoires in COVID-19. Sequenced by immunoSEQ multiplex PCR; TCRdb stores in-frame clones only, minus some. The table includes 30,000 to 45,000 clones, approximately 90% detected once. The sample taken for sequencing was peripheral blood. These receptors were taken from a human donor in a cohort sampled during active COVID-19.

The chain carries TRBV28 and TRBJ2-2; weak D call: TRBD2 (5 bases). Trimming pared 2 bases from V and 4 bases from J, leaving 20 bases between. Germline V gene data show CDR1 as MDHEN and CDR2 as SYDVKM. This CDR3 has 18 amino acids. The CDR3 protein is CASSLLAPRHGGTGELFF. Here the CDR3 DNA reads TGTGCCAGCAGTTTACTTGCCCCAAGACACGGAGGCACCGGGGAGCTGTTTTTT.

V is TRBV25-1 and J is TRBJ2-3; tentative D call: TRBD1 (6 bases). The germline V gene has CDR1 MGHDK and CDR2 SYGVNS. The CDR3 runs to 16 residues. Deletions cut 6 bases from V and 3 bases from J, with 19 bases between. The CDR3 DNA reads TGTGCCAGCAGCGCCCCCACAGGGAGAATAACAGATACGCAGTATTTT. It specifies CASSAPTGRITDTQYF.

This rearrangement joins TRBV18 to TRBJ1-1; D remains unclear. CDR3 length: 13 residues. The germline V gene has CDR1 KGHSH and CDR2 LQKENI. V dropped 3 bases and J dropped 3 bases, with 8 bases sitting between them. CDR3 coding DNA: TGTGCCAGCTCACCTACCGGGGACACTGAAGCTTTCTTT. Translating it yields CASSPTGDTEAFF.